These T cell receptor beta chains were read from a single sample in a study of T cell responses to AZD1222 COVID-19 vaccine. The data were produced by immunoSEQ multiplex PCR, yet TCRdb's version contains in-frame clones alone and is incomplete. The sample includes 80,000 or so clones, nearly 90% of them seen just once. The sequenced sample was peripheral blood, obtained on day 0 of AZD1222 vaccination. These receptors were taken from an adult in good health. CDR3s include the opening cysteine and the closing phenylalanine or tryptophan. The D gene is left open where the match is weak. The size field is filled for only some rows; it gives once, few, many or a size class.

>12|TRBJ1-2|.|TRBV6-2/TRBV6-3|.
TGTGCCAGCAGTTACGGTCCCTATGGCTACACCTTC
CASSYGPYGYTF
>17|TRBJ2-1|TRBD2|TRBV27|.
TGTGCCAGCAGTTCGACTAGCGGGAGGCGGAACGACAATGAGCAGTTCTTC
CASSSTSGRRNDNEQFF
>14|TRBJ2-2|TRBD2|TRBV11-2|.
TGTGCCAGCGGTTCCCGGGAGGATACCGGGGAGCTGTTTTTT
CASGSREDTGELFF
>16|TRBJ1-6|.|TRBV30|once
TGTGCCTGGACATCCCCGGGAAGCTCCTATAATTCACCCCTCCACTTT
CAWTSPGSSYNSPLHF
>14|TRBJ1-2|.|TRBV28|.
TGTGCCAGCAGTTTATCAGGCAGGGTGGGTGGCTACACCTTC
CASSLSGRVGGYTF
>14|TRBJ2-1|.|TRBV10-1|once
TGCGCCAGCAGTGAGTCGCCAGGGCGTGATGAGCAGTTCTTC
CASSESPGRDEQFF
>15|TRBJ1-6|.|TRBV6-5|.
TGTGCCACCGCGGTCCGGGTTCGGGATAATTCACCCCTCCACTTT
CATAVRVRDNSPLHF
>18|TRBJ1-5|.|TRBV27|.
TGTGCCAGCAGTCCCCTAGTAGACGGGACGGTTAGCAATCAGCCCCAGCATTTT
CASSPLVDGTVSNQPQHF
>12|TRBJ2-3|.|TRBV29-1|.
TGCAGCGTTAGCGAAGGGACAGATACGCAGTATTTT
CSVSEGTDTQYF
>15|TRBJ2-2|.|TRBV2|.
TGTGCCAGCAGTCTAGATTCTCTGCCAAGCGGGGAGCTGTTTTTT
CASSLDSLPSGELFF
>17|TRBJ1-5|.|TRBV27|.
TGTGCCAGCAGTTTACGGGGTCAGGGCCTCGAGGTTCAGCCCCAGCATTTT
CASSLRGQGLEVQPQHF
>13|TRBJ1-5|TRBD1|TRBV2|once
TGTGCCAGCAGTACAGGGGGCCATCAGCCCCAGCATTTT
CASSTGGHQPQHF
>15|TRBJ2-5|.|TRBV3-1/TRBV3-2|.
TGTGCCAGCAGCCAAGATATGCTAGGCCAAGAGACCCAGTACTTC
CASSQDMLGQETQYF
>16|TRBJ2-7|.|TRBV5-1|.
TGCGCCAGCAGCCCTCTAACAGGGAGGGAGGACTACGAGCAGTACTTC
CASSPLTGREDYEQYF
>16|TRBJ1-3|.|TRBV4-2|.
TGTGCCAGCAGCCAAGAACTGTGGGTTTCTGGAAACACCATATATTTT
CASSQELWVSGNTIYF
>12|TRBJ1-1|.|TRBV3-1/TRBV3-2|.
TGTGCCAGCAGCCAAGTGGGAGTGGAAGCTTTCTTT
CASSQVGVEAFF
>11|TRBJ1-1|TRBD1|TRBV2|.
TGTGCCGGCAGGACAGGGCTGAGGGCTTTCTTT
CAGRTGLRAFF
>19|TRBJ2-5|TRBD2|TRBV3-1/TRBV3-2|.
TGTGCCAGCAGGGGGGCCCAAACTAGCGGGAGGGCCCTGGGGGAGACCCAGTACTTC
CASRGAQTSGRALGETQYF
>16|TRBJ2-1|.|TRBV6-2/TRBV6-3|.
TGTGCCAGCAGTGGGAATAGCGACAGCTCCTACAATGAGCAGTTCTTC
CASSGNSDSSYNEQFF
>14|TRBJ2-5|.|TRBV1|.
TGCACCAGCAGCCAAGATTTTCTATTGGAGACCCAGTACTTC
CTSSQDFLLETQYF
>13|TRBJ1-5|.|TRBV30|.
TGTGCCTGGAGTGTACCTGCGCAAAGGCCCCAGCATTTT
CAWSVPAQRPQHF
>16|TRBJ2-1|TRBD2|TRBV7-3|.
TGTGCCAGCAGCTATGTGACTAGCGGGAGGAACAATGAGCAGTTCTTC
CASSYVTSGRNNEQFF
>14|TRBJ1-6|TRBD1|TRBV7-9|.
TGTGCCAGCAGCCCCGGGACAGATAATTCACCCCTCCACTTT
CASSPGTDNSPLHF
>14|TRBJ2-5|.|TRBV7-2|.
TGTGCCAGCAGCTTAGGGGGACGGCAAGAGACCCAGTACTTC
CASSLGGRQETQYF
>14|TRBJ2-7|.|TRBV30|.
TGTGCCTGGAGCCCGGGAGTCGGAGACTACGAGCAGTACTTC
CAWSPGVGDYEQYF
>14|TRBJ2-3|TRBD2|TRBV27|.
TGTGCCAGCAGTAGGACTAGCGGCACAGATACGCAGTATTTT
CASSRTSGTDTQYF
>18|TRBJ1-1|TRBD1|TRBV9|.
TGTGCCAGCAGCCCGACAATCGGGACAGGGGTAGCGGGCACTGAAGCTTTCTTT
CASSPTIGTGVAGTEAFF
>14|TRBJ1-5|.|TRBV5-1|.
TGCGCCAGCAGCTTCGGGCAGGTTGGCCAGCCCCAGCATTTT
CASSFGQVGQPQHF
>12|TRBJ1-4|.|TRBV29-1|.
TGCAGCGTTTCGTCAGGGGCTGAAAAACTGTTTTTT
CSVSSGAEKLFF
>14|TRBJ2-7|.|TRBV21-1|once
TGTGCCAGCAGCAAAGATTACGTTATATACGAGCAGTACTTC
CASSKDYVIYEQYF
>12|TRBJ2-1|.|TRBV19|.
TGTGCCAGTAGTACCCAGGGCCATGAGCAGTTCTTC
CASSTQGHEQFF
>16|TRBJ2-3|TRBD2|TRBV13|.
TGTGCCAGCAGCATTCTACTAGCGGGGGGACTGGATACGCAGTATTTT
CASSILLAGGLDTQYF
>15|TRBJ1-5|.|TRBV7-8|.
TGTGCCAGCAGGGATGGGGAGAATAGCAATCAGCCCCAGCATTTT
CASRDGENSNQPQHF
>12|TRBJ2-7|TRBD1|TRBV6-5|.
TGTGCCAGGAGGGACAGCCACTACGAGCAGTACTTC
CARRDSHYEQYF
>17|TRBJ2-6|.|TRBV5-1|.
TGCGCCAGCAGCTTGGGTTCAGCCCGCTCTGGGGCCAACGTCCTGACTTTC
CASSLGSARSGANVLTF
>15|TRBJ1-2|.|TRBV6-5|.
TGTGCCAGCAGCTACACCCTGGGGGGGTCCTATGGCTACACCTTC
CASSYTLGGSYGYTF
>15|TRBJ1-3|.|TRBV9|.
TGTGCCAGCAGCGTCACCAGGGGAACTGGAAACACCATATATTTT
CASSVTRGTGNTIYF
>16|TRBJ1-1|.|TRBV19|.
TGTGCCAGTAGTATAGCTGATTGGGTGGCGGTAACTGAAGCTTTCTTT
CASSIADWVAVTEAFF
>16|TRBJ1-4|TRBD1|TRBV10-3|.
TGTGCCATCAGTAGGGGGGGACGGGACAGTAATGAAAAACTGTTTTTT
CAISRGGRDSNEKLFF